The 30 T cell receptor beta chains below come from one sample, sequenced in a study of untreated major depressive disorder. Study-level results: TRBV05-01 (Vbeta 5.1) usage was higher in CD4+ T cells of depressed patients than controls.

The table came from immunoSEQ multiplex PCR; TCRdb's copy has only in-frame clones and leaves some out. The sample records approximately 13,000 clones, about nine tenths being singletons. No antigens are known for them. The sample comprised CD4+ T cells from PBMCs. The receptors come from a man under 40 with major depressive disorder.

The chain recombines TRBV6-1 with TRBJ2-5; possibly TRBD1 for D (5 bases). Trimming stripped 7 bases from V and 3 bases from J, with 15 bases between. The CDR3 extends over 14 amino acids. Germline V lookup: CDR1 MNHNS, CDR2 SASEGT. The DNA of the CDR3 is TGTGCCAGCAAGAGACAGAGAGGAGAAGAGACCCAGTACTTC. It codes for CASKRQRGEETQYF.

This clone has only one observation. Compared with germline, one end of the junction differs, possibly owing to a read error. The chain employs TRBV7-7 and TRBJ2-5; D remains ambiguous. The germline V gene encodes CDR1 SSHAT and CDR2 FNYEAQ (reference sequence). This CDR3 has 15 residues. CDR3 sequence (DNA): TGTGCTAGCAGCTTAAGTACGGCCAACCAAGAGACCCAGTACTTC. This encodes CASSLSTANQETQYF. Full variable domain (rest looked up from reference TRBV7-7 and TRBJ2-5): GAGVSQSPRYKVTKRGQDVTLRCDPISSHATLYWYQQALGQGPEFLTYFNYEAQPDKSGLPSDRFSAERPEGSISTLTIQRTEQRDSAMYRCASSLSTANQETQYFGPGTRLLVL.

The rearrangement uses TRBV9 and TRBJ1-1; D remains unclear. Trimming pared 0 bases from V and 1 base from J, leaving 10 bases between. Looked up from germline, CDR1 is SGDLS and CDR2 is YYNGEE. This CDR3 comprises 15 residues. The chain's CDR3 is CASSVAVSGNTEAFF. Written as DNA, the CDR3 is TGTGCCAGCAGCGTAGCTGTGAGTGGGAACACTGAAGCTTTCTTT.

The chain carries TRBV5-1 and TRBJ1-4; D may be TRBD1 (5 bases). Germline CDR1 reads SGHRS; CDR2 reads YFSETQ. The CDR3 length is 14 residues. The V and J ends lost 0 bases and 8 bases respectively, with 11 bases between them. The CDR3 DNA reads TGCGCCAGCAGCTTGGAAGGGGTAGGGGAAAAACTGTTTTTT. As protein: CASSLEGVGEKLFF. The whole variable domain, remainder taken from reference TRBV5-1 and TRBJ1-4, is KAGVTQTPRYLIKTRGQQVTLSCSPISGHRSVSWYQQTPGQGLQFLFEYFSETQRNKGNFPGRFSGRQFSNSRSEMNVSTLELGDSALYLCASSLEGVGEKLFFGSGTQLSVL.

The genes are TRBV5-1 and TRBJ1-1; TRBD1 aligns across 7 bases. The germline V gene encodes CDR1 SGHRS and CDR2 YFSETQ. The V gene end was trimmed by 2 bases and the J gene end by 11 bases; junction bases not matched to a gene: 6. The CDR3 sequence is 12 residues long. The CDR3 here is CASSFTGQQAFF. DNA of the CDR3: TGCGCCAGCAGCTTTACGGGACAGCAGGCTTTCTTT.

The V call is TRBV9, the J call TRBJ2-5; 11 bases are a match to TRBD2. CDR1 SGDLS and CDR2 YYNGEE come from the germline V gene. V shed 0 bases and J 5 bases; nucleotides not matched to a gene: 6. The CDR3 sequence is 16 residues long. The CDR3 DNA reads as TGTGCCAGCAGCGTAGATAGCGGGGGGGCATGGGAGACCCAGTACTTC. Encoded protein: CASSVDSGGAWETQYF. The full variable domain, rest sourced from reference TRBV9 and TRBJ2-5, is DSGVTQTPKHLITATGQRVTLRCSPRSGDLSVYWYQQSLDQGLQFLIQYYNGEERAKGNILERFSAQQFPDLHSELNLSSLELGDSALYFCASSVDSGGAWETQYFGPGTRLLVL.

V and J are TRBV30 and TRBJ2-4; 7 bases match TRBD1. Germline V gives CDR1 GTSNPN, CDR2 SVGIG (reference sequence). With V trimmed by 2 bases and J by 5 bases, 6 bases remained unmatched. The CDR3 runs to 14 residues. The CDR3 bases are TGTGCCTGGAGTAAAACAGGGGCAGAAAACATTCAGTACTTC. Amino acid sequence: CAWSKTGAENIQYF.

The CDR3 DNA reads as TGTGCCAGCAGTTTATCAAGGTCCTATAATTCACCCCTCCACTTT. Translated: CASSLSRSYNSPLHF. J is TRBJ1-6 and V is TRBV28; no reliable D call. The germline V gene has CDR1 MDHEN and CDR2 SYDVKM. CDR3 length: 15 residues. With 1 base removed from V and 1 base from J, the gap between germline ends came to 5 bases.

The V gene is TRBV12-5, the J gene TRBJ2-5; 8 nucleotides agree with TRBD2. Unmatched junction bases numbered 18, after V lost 2 bases and J lost 4 bases. Germline V CDR1 and CDR2: LGHNT, FRNRAP. This CDR3 is built from 19 residues. As DNA, the CDR3 is TGTGCTAGTGGTTTGATTCCTCGCGGGGGGTTGGTTCAGAGAGAGACCCAGTACTTC. It specifies CASGLIPRGGLVQRETQYF.

This chain connects TRBV19 to TRBJ1-5; the D is unclear. There are 17 residues in the CDR3. The germline CDR1 and CDR2 sequences are LNHDA and SQIVND (reference sequence). V was shortened by 0 bases and J by 4 bases, with 16 bases between the two germline ends. The DNA for the CDR3 is TGTGCCAGTAGTATAGAAGCGGGCCGGATAGGAAATCAGCCCCAGCATTTT. Its translation: CASSIEAGRIGNQPQHF.

V gene TRBV7-8 combines with J gene TRBJ1-3; a possible D gene is TRBD1 (5 bases). Looked up from germline, CDR1 is SGHVS and CDR2 is FQNEAQ. The CDR3 is 16 amino acids. V gave up 5 bases and J gave up 3 bases, with 17 bases separating them. The CDR3 DNA sequence: TGTGCCAGCAGCCCGTGGGGCCTCAAGGGTGGAAACACCATATATTTT. Protein sequence: CASSPWGLKGGNTIYF.

The rearrangement joins TRBV7-3 to TRBJ2-1, with D unresolved. The CDR3 contains 16 residues. Trimming pared 0 bases from V and 0 bases from J, leaving 9 bases between. CDR1 and CDR2 from the germline V gene are SGHTA and FQGTGA. The CDR3 sequence is CASSLTGWSSYNEQFF. The CDR3 region has the DNA TGTGCCAGCAGCTTAACTGGGTGGAGCTCCTACAATGAGCAGTTCTTC.

The V call is TRBV2, the J call TRBJ2-1; no firm D call. Trimming removed 3 bases from V and 3 bases from J, with 12 bases in between. This CDR3 is built from 15 residues. The germline V gene has CDR1 SNHLY and CDR2 FYNNEI. CDR3 nucleotide sequence: TGTGCCAGCAGTGAGCGACCTCTCATCTACAATGAGCAGTTCTTC. Its translation: CASSERPLIYNEQFF.

This sequence joins TRBV2 and TRBJ2-3, with 8 bases that match TRBD2. Germline lookup yields CDR1 SNHLY and CDR2 FYNNEI. V shed 5 bases and J 4 bases; nucleotides not matched to a gene: 11. This CDR3 comprises 16 residues. CDR3 amino acids: CASSYSGARRSDTQYF. The DNA for the CDR3 is TGTGCCAGCAGTTATAGCGGGGCCCGACGTTCAGATACGCAGTATTTT.

This rearrangement joins TRBV2 to TRBJ2-7; either TRBD1 or TRBD2 may fit D (5 bases each). CDR1 and CDR2 from the germline V gene are SNHLY and FYNNEI. This CDR3 is built from 14 residues. The V end was cut by 4 bases, the J end by 7 bases, with 17 bases between. The CDR3, as DNA: TGTGCCAGCAGTGTAGGGCCAGGTGAGGGGGAGCAGTACTTC. It yields the protein CASSVGPGEGEQYF. Combining the CDR3 with reference TRBV2 and TRBJ2-7 gives the whole variable domain EPEVTQTPSHQVTQMGQEVILRCVPISNHLYFYWYRQILGQKVEFLVSFYNNEISEKSEIFDDQFSVERPDGSNFTLKIRSTKLEDSAMYFCASSVGPGEGEQYFGPGTRLTVT.

The sample holds a few counts of this clone. The gene calls are TRBV19 and TRBJ1-2; D gene ambiguous. The CDR3 is 13 residues long. CDR1 is LNHDA and CDR2 is SQIVND in the germline V gene (reference sequence). The V end was cut by 5 bases, the J end by 8 bases, with 15 bases between. DNA of the CDR3: TGTGCCAGTAGTTCGACAAATCGGCAAGGCTACACCTTC. Residues: CASSSTNRQGYTF.

The rearrangement uses TRBV5-4 and TRBJ2-7, with 9 bases that match TRBD1. Losses at the gene ends were 4 bases for V and 6 bases for J; bases not matched to a gene: 11. Germline CDR1 SGHNT, CDR2 YYREEE (reference sequence). The CDR3 runs 15 residues. Written as DNA, the CDR3 is TGTGCCAGCAGCATTACCGGGACAGGGCTTCGCGAGCAGTACTTC. This codes for CASSITGTGLREQYF.

To note about this clone: At one boundary the junction diverges from the germline segment, which might be a read error. The V gene is TRBV7-7, the J gene TRBJ2-5; tentatively, D is TRBD1 (5 bases). Germline lookup yields CDR1 SSHAT and CDR2 FNYEAQ (reference sequence). This CDR3 has 14 amino acids. CDR3 DNA sequence: TGTGCTAGCAGCCCCTCAGGGTTTGGAGAGACCCAGTACTTC. Translation: CASSPSGFGETQYF.

The chain has TRBV13 and TRBJ2-4; D unclear. This CDR3 spans 15 amino acids. Trimming stripped 3 bases from V and 0 bases from J, with 9 bases between. CDR1 and CDR2 from the germline V gene are PRHDT and FYEKMQ (reference sequence). The CDR3 DNA is TGTGCCAGCAGCTTGGGCCTGGGAGCCAAAAACATTCAGTACTTC. Its protein product is CASSLGLGAKNIQYF.

The chain employs TRBV5-1 and TRBJ2-1; D uncertain. This CDR3 spans 14 amino acids. The V gene's germline CDR1 is SGHRS and CDR2 YFSETQ. V was pared by 0 bases and J by 5 bases, with 9 bases between. CDR3 coding DNA: TGCGCCAGCAGCTTGGGCCCGGAAAACAATGAGCAGTTCTTC. The encoded protein is CASSLGPENNEQFF.

The gene calls are TRBV25-1 and TRBJ1-2, with D uncertain. From germline, CDR1 is MGHDK and CDR2 SYGVNS. This CDR3 comprises 16 residues. The V end lost 0 bases, the J end lost 0 bases, and 11 bases lay between the germline ends. CDR3 DNA sequence: TGTGCCAGCAGTGAATATAACCGGAGCGCTAACTATGGCTACACCTTC. It translates to CASSEYNRSANYGYTF.

The rearrangement links TRBV27 to TRBJ2-7, with 13 bases matching TRBD2. The trim removed 4 bases at V and 0 bases at J, leaving 3 bases unmatched. The CDR3 loop spans 16 amino acids. In germline, CDR1 is MNHEY, CDR2 SMNVEV (reference sequence). The CDR3, as DNA: TGTGCCAGCAGTTCTTGGACTAGCGGGGGCTCCTACGAGCAGTACTTC. This sequence encodes CASSSWTSGGSYEQYF.

V and J are TRBV7-9 and TRBJ1-1, with a weak D call TRBD1 (5 bases). Trimming pared 3 bases from V and 4 bases from J, leaving 12 bases between. CDR3 size: 14 residues. Germline CDR1 reads SEHNR; CDR2 reads FQNEAQ (reference sequence). CDR3 protein: CASSLGSDSTEAFF. The CDR3 region has the DNA TGTGCCAGCAGCTTGGGGTCAGACAGCACTGAAGCTTTCTTT.

This chain joins TRBV4-2 and TRBJ1-2; D unresolved. The length of the CDR3 is 12 residues. V was shortened by 1 base and J by 7 bases, with 7 bases between the two germline ends. The germline V gene has CDR1 LGHNA and CDR2 YNFKEQ. The CDR3 loop reads CASSQAGLGYTF. The DNA for the CDR3 is TGTGCCAGCAGCCAAGCTGGGCTTGGCTACACCTTC.

The chain couples TRBV7-9 to TRBJ2-5; no clear D gene. The CDR3 spans 13 residues. CDR1 and CDR2 (germline): SEHNR, FQNEAQ (reference sequence). V was shortened by 0 bases and J by 5 bases, with 7 bases between the two germline ends. The CDR3 nucleotides read TGTGCCAGCAGCTTAGCCTCGGGCGAGACCCAGTACTTC. This encodes CASSLASGETQYF.

This chain connects TRBV5-1 to TRBJ1-5, with TRBD1 matching over 11 bases. CDR3 length equals 14 residues. The V gene's germline CDR1 is SGHRS and CDR2 YFSETQ. The ends lost 1 base at V and 10 bases at J; junction bases unmatched: 4. In DNA, the CDR3 is TGCGCCAGCAGCTTGATGGGACAGGGGGACCCCCAGCATTTT. It translates to CASSLMGQGDPQHF.

The V call is TRBV25-1, the J call TRBJ2-2; TRBD2 might be the D (6 bases). Trimming cost V 5 bases and J 4 bases, with 14 bases left between them. The CDR3 contains 15 residues. Germline V gene lookup returns CDR1 MGHDK and CDR2 SYGVNS. DNA for the CDR3: TGTGCCAGCAGTACCGGAGGGATTGCCACCGGGGAGCTGTTTTTT. The encoded protein is CASSTGGIATGELFF.

This sequence joins TRBV7-2 and TRBJ1-2; D is possibly TRBD1 (6 bases). The V gene's germline CDR1 is SGHTA and CDR2 FQGNSA. The length of the CDR3 is 15 residues. V was trimmed by 5 bases and J by 6 bases, leaving 19 bases between them. The CDR3: CASSLYSGGSDGYTF. The CDR3 region has the DNA TGTGCCAGCAGCCTCTACTCGGGGGGCTCGGATGGCTACACCTTC. Together with reference TRBV7-2 and TRBJ1-2, the CDR3 gives the full variable domain: GAGVSQSPSNKVTEKGKDVELRCDPISGHTALYWYRQSLGQGLEFLIYFQGNSAPDKSGLPSDRFSAERTGGSVSTLTIQRTQQEDSAVYLCASSLYSGGSDGYTFGSGTRLTVV.

This chain connects TRBV6-6 to TRBJ2-7; the D is unclear. Trimming took 5 bases from V and 0 from J, leaving 8 bases between them. The CDR3 spans 13 residues. CDR1 MNHNY and CDR2 SVGAGI come from the germline V gene (reference sequence). The CDR3 DNA reads as TGTGCCAGCAGTATACGCGGCTCCTACGAGCAGTACTTC. Amino acid sequence: CASSIRGSYEQYF.

This clone has just one count. The chain employs TRBV7-2 and TRBJ2-5; D may match TRBD1 or TRBD2 (5 bases each). Trimming stripped 5 bases from V and 2 bases from J, with 15 bases between. Germline CDR1 SGHTA, CDR2 FQGNSA. The CDR3 spans 15 residues. The CDR3 DNA follows: TGTGCCAGCAGCCCCCAGGGCTGGGGGCAAGAGACCCAGTACTTC. Translating it yields CASSPQGWGQETQYF.